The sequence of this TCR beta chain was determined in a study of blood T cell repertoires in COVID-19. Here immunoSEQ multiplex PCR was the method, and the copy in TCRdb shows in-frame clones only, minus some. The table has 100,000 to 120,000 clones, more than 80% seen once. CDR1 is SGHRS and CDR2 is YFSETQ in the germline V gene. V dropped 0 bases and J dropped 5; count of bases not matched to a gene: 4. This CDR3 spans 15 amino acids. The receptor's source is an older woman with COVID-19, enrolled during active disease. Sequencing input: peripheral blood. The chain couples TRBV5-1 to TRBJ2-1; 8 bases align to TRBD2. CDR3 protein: CASSLAGGVNNEQFF. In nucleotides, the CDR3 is TGCGCCAGCAGCTTGGCCGGGGGGGTTAACAATGAGCAGTTCTTC.